The 23 T cell receptor beta chains reported below all come from one sample, sequenced in a study of blood T cell repertoires in COVID-19. Method: immunoSEQ multiplex PCR; TCRdb's copy keeps in-frame clones and lacks some. In the table there are approximately 150,000 clones, less than 80% of which are singletons. The sample was PBMCs or T cells enriched from blood (not recorded which). These receptors all come from a woman in her 70s in a cohort exposed to, infected with or recovered from COVID-19 (not recorded which).

J is TRBJ2-3 and V is TRBV7-8; 7 nucleotides match TRBD1. The CDR3 consists of 15 residues. The V and J ends lost 1 base and 5 bases, in that order; junction bases with no gene match: 6. Germline assignment: CDR1 SGHVS and CDR2 FQNEAQ. CDR3 nucleotide sequence: TGTGCCAGCAGCTTAGTCGGGACAGTAGGAGATACGCAGTATTTT. It translates to CASSLVGTVGDTQYF.

The V call is TRBV3-1 (or the pseudogene TRBV3-2), the J call TRBJ2-1; D gene ambiguous. The CDR3 consists of 12 residues. Between the trimmed V and J ends, which lost 1 base and 5 bases, there was a span of 3 bases. Germline V lookup: CDR1 LGHDT, CDR2 YNNKEL (reference sequence). Written as DNA, the CDR3 is TGTGCCAGCAGCCAAGTCGACAATGAGCAGTTCTTC. Protein: CASSQVDNEQFF.

The chain is built from TRBV10-2 and TRBJ1-2; 9 bases are shared with TRBD1. The CDR3 extends over 14 amino acids. The V segment lost 4 bases and the J segment 5 bases; nucleotides outside the gene matches: 5. Germline V CDR1 and CDR2: WSHSY, SAAADI. CDR3 sequence (DNA): TGCGCCAGCAGTGCAACAGGGGGCTTGTATGGCTACACCTTC. Its protein product is CASSATGGLYGYTF.

CDR3 amino acids: CASSPPGTSRQYF. The DNA of the CDR3 is TGTGCCAGCTCACCACCCGGGACTAGTAGACAGTACTTC. This chain links TRBV18 with TRBJ2-5; TRBD2 matches at 8 bases. CDR1 is KGHSH and CDR2 is LQKENI in the germline V gene. V was clipped by 0 bases and J by 11 bases; unmatched bases: 5. The CDR3 length is 13 residues.

The J gene is TRBJ2-5, the V gene TRBV6-5; TRBD1 is a possible D gene (5 bases). V lost 0 bases, J lost 4 bases, and 9 bases lay in between. The CDR3 spans 14 residues. Germline V gene sequence: CDR1 MNHEY, CDR2 SVGAGI. The CDR3 here is CASSYSQGRETQYF. CDR3 sequence (DNA): TGTGCCAGCAGTTACTCTCAGGGTCGAGAGACCCAGTACTTC.

V usage is TRBV21-1 and J usage is TRBJ2-7; TRBD2, the table's D call, lacks a check against the DNA. TRBV21-1 has pseudogene status. This CDR3 has 15 residues. The DNA for the CDR3 is TGTGCCAGCAGCAAAAGTCAGCGGGACTCCTACGAGCAGTACTTC. It encodes CASSKSQRDSYEQYF.

This sequence joins TRBV5-1 and TRBJ2-5; 7 positions match TRBD1. V trimming: 0 bases; J trimming: 4 bases; junction bases outside the gene matches: 6. Germline CDR1 is SGHRS and CDR2 is YFSETQ. The CDR3 consists of 15 residues. The CDR3 DNA follows: TGCGCCAGCAGCTTGGCATTAGGGGGCGGAGAGACCCAGTACTTC. This gives the protein CASSLALGGGETQYF.

V is TRBV7-3 and J is TRBJ1-1, with 10 bases matching TRBD1. The CDR3 runs to 16 residues. Germline CDR1 reads SGHTA; CDR2 reads FQGTGA. With 0 bases clipped from V and 4 bases from J, the junction kept 5 bases outside the gene matches. The CDR3 protein is CASSLTGTGVFTEAFF. DNA for the CDR3: TGTGCCAGCAGCTTAACCGGGACAGGGGTGTTCACTGAAGCTTTCTTT.

CDR3: CASSWPAGAVEQYF. The CDR3 DNA follows: TGTGCCAGCAGCTGGCCAGCGGGAGCTGTCGAGCAGTACTTC. The chain is built from TRBV6-5 and TRBJ2-7; 8 bases are a match to TRBD2. The CDR3 is made up of 14 amino acids. Trimming cost V 6 bases and J 6 bases; bases outside gene matches: 10. The germline V gene encodes CDR1 MNHEY and CDR2 SVGAGI.

The rearrangement links TRBV28 to TRBJ2-2, with 7 bases identical to TRBD1. V trimming: 7 bases; J trimming: 0 bases; junction bases outside the gene matches: 8. In germline, CDR1 is MDHEN, CDR2 SYDVKM. The CDR3 runs to 16 residues. The CDR3 DNA is TGTGCCAGCACAAGGTTGGGGACAGCGAACACCGGGGAGCTGTTTTTT. Encoded protein: CASTRLGTANTGELFF.

The chain is built from TRBV7-2 and TRBJ2-7, with D possibly being TRBD2 (5 bases). Per the germline V gene, CDR1 is SGHTA and CDR2 is FQGNSA. Trimming left V 1 base short and J 1 base short, with 8 bases between. CDR3 length: 14 amino acids. The DNA of the CDR3 is TGTGCCAGCAGCTTAGGGCGGGTTTCCTACGAGCAGTACTTC. Amino acids: CASSLGRVSYEQYF.

In this sample, this clone turned up a few times. The J gene is TRBJ2-7, the V gene TRBV21-1; the listed D gene, TRBD1, was not tested against the DNA. TRBV21-1 is reported as a pseudogene. The length of the CDR3 is 12 residues. DNA for the CDR3: TGTGCCAGCACCAGGGGGGTCGGCGAGCAGTACTTC. Protein: CASTRGVGEQYF.

The V gene is TRBV18, the J gene TRBJ2-5; 7 bases fit TRBD1. The CDR3 covers 13 residues. The V gene end was trimmed by 5 bases and the J gene end by 3 bases; junction bases not matched to a gene: 3. Germline V gene lookup returns CDR1 KGHSH and CDR2 LQKENI. CDR3 amino acids: CASSAGTEETQYF. The CDR3 nucleotides are TGTGCCAGCTCAGCCGGGACAGAAGAGACCCAGTACTTC. Supplemented by reference TRBV18 and TRBJ2-5, the full variable domain reads NAGVMQNPRHLVRRRGQEARLRCSPMKGHSHVYWYRQLPEEGLKFMVYLQKENIIDESGMPKERFSAEFPKEGPSILRIQQVVRGDSAAYFCASSAGTEETQYFGPGTRLLVL.

This rearrangement joins TRBV11-2 to TRBJ2-7; 7 bases are shared with TRBD2. Germline lookup yields CDR1 SGHAT and CDR2 FQNNGV. The CDR3 spans 16 residues. Trimming took 5 bases from V and 7 from J; bases not matched to a gene: 17. CDR3 sequence: CASSPRGGSESREQYF. The DNA of the CDR3 is TGTGCCAGCAGCCCCCGAGGCGGGAGTGAGAGTCGTGAGCAGTACTTC.

In the case of this clone: The junction departs from germline at one end; a sequencing error may be responsible. The rearrangement joins TRBV5-1 to TRBJ2-1; 8 bases line up with TRBD1. The length of the CDR3 is 15 residues. CDR1 is SGHRS, CDR2 YFSETQ, per germline. The CDR3 DNA is TGCGCCAGCAGCAATGGGACAGGTTCTTACAGTGAGCAGTTCTTC. It codes for CASSNGTGSYSEQFF.

The chain combines TRBV7-3 with TRBJ1-3, with 8 bases lining up with TRBD1. Trimming removed 3 bases from V and 6 bases from J; junction bases left unmatched: 1. The CDR3 extends over 13 amino acids. Germline loops: CDR1 SGHTA, CDR2 FQGTGA. The CDR3 loop is CASSLDRENTIYF. The CDR3 coding sequence is TGTGCCAGCAGCTTGGACAGGGAAAACACCATATATTTT.

J is TRBJ2-7 and V is TRBV5-4; the match to TRBD2 covers 15 bases. The CDR3 extends over 16 amino acids. V shed 5 bases, J shed 5 bases, and the junction held 8 bases outside the gene matches. Looked up from germline, CDR1 is SGHNT and CDR2 is YYREEE (reference sequence). CDR3 sequence (DNA): TGTGCCAGCAGGGGGGGACTAGCGGGAGGTACCAACGAGCAGTACTTC. The encoded protein is CASRGGLAGGTNEQYF.

The chain is built from TRBV5-1 and TRBJ1-5; TRBD1 aligns across 8 bases. The CDR3 length is 15 residues. Trimming at V came to 4 bases and at J to 0 bases, leaving 3 bases not matched to a gene. Germline CDR1 SGHRS, CDR2 YFSETQ. The CDR3: CASSPGTGSNQPQHF. The CDR3 nucleotides are TGCGCCAGCAGCCCGGGGACAGGTAGCAATCAGCCCCAGCATTTT.

The chain combines TRBV28 with TRBJ2-2; TRBD1 aligns across 10 bases. Germline V gene data show CDR1 as MDHEN and CDR2 as SYDVKM. V trimming: 4 bases; J trimming: 7 bases; junction bases outside the gene matches: 6. The CDR3 sequence is 15 residues long. In DNA, the CDR3 is TGTGCCAGCAGTTCCCCGACAGGGGGCAGCGGGGAGCTGTTTTTT. The encoded protein is CASSSPTGGSGELFF.

The rearrangement uses TRBV5-1 and TRBJ2-1, with a weak D call TRBD2 (5 bases). With 4 bases removed from V and 4 bases from J, the gap between germline ends came to 12 bases. Germline-derived CDR1 and CDR2 are SGHRS and YFSETQ. CDR3 length equals 14 residues. The CDR3 DNA sequence: TGCGCCAGCAGCCGGGATCAGCAATACAATGAGCAGTTCTTC. Translation gives CASSRDQQYNEQFF.

J is TRBJ1-1 and V is TRBV5-1, with a tentative D call TRBD1 (5 bases). V lost 5 bases and J lost 7, with 24 bases in between. Germline-derived CDR1 and CDR2 are SGHRS and YFSETQ. This CDR3 is 16 amino acids long. In DNA, the CDR3 is TGCGCCAGCAGACTGCTGGTGGGGGGAGGCGAGGATGAAGCTTTCTTT. It yields the protein CASRLLVGGGEDEAFF.

The chain links TRBV5-1 to TRBJ2-4; weak D call: TRBD1 (5 bases). The CDR3 is 16 residues long. Germline values: CDR1 SGHRS, CDR2 YFSETQ. Trimming shortened V by 1 base and J by 4 bases, and 15 bases separated the two germline ends. The CDR3, as DNA: TGCGCCAGCAGCTTGTGGCTAGGGGCCGGGAAAAACATTCAGTACTTC. It yields the protein CASSLWLGAGKNIQYF.

The rearrangement joins TRBV6-6 to TRBJ2-4, with 10 bases that match TRBD1. Per the germline V gene, CDR1 is MNHNY and CDR2 is SVGAGI (reference sequence). The CDR3 is 16 residues long. V trimming: 6 bases; J trimming: 0 bases; junction bases outside the gene matches: 5. The CDR3 nucleotides read TGTGCCAGCAGACTCCGGGACAGGGGAGCCAAAAACATTCAGTACTTC. Residues: CASRLRDRGAKNIQYF.